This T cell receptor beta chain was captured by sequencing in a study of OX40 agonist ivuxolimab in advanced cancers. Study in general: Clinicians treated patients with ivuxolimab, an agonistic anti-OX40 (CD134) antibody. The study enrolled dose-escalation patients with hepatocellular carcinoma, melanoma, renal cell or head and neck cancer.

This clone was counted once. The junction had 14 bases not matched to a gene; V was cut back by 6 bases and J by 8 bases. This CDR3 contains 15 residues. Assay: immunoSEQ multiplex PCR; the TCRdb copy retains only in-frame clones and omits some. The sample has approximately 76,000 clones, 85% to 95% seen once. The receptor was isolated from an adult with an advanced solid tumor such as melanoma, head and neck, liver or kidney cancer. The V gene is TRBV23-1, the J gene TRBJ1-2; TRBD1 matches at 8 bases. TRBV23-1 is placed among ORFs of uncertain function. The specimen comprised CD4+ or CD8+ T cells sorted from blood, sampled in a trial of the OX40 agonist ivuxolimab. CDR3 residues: CASRGTGPSPRGYTF. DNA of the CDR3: TGCGCCAGCAGAGGGACAGGCCCCTCTCCCCGCGGCTACACCTTC.